The rows below give T cell receptor beta chains drawn from one sample of a study of blood T cells in healthy people across ages. TCRdb reprocessed the 5' RACE reads with MiXCR, giving one entry per CDR3 protein. The repertoire holds fewer than 2,000,000 distinct CDR3 sequences, with roughly two fifths as singletons. The sample consisted of blood. These receptors were obtained from a human donor in good health. Both conserved end residues are part of each CDR3. Fields, in order: D gene, clone size, J gene, V gene, CDR3 DNA, CDR3 protein. The D gene is left open where the match is weak. The listing skips clone size in some rows; elsewhere it reads once, few, many or a size class.

- few TRBJ2-5 TRBV28 TGTGCCAGCAGTTTTGGGGGTTTCCAAGAGACCCAGTACTTC CASSFGGFQETQYF
- - TRBJ1-2 TRBV14 TGTGCCAGCAGCCATTCGTCTCGCTACACCTTC CASSHSSRYTF
- - TRBJ2-7 TRBV18 TGTGCCAGCTCACATTCCAGGGGAGAGGGGAAAGGTTACGAGCAGTACTTC CASSHSRGEGKGYEQYF
TRBD1 few TRBJ1-6 TRBV30 TGTGCCTGGAGTGGGGACAGTCACTATTCACCCCTCCACTTT CAWSGDSHYSPLHF
TRBD1 few TRBJ1-5 TRBV28 TGTGCCAGCAGTCACAACAGGGGTTGGGATCAGCCCCAGCATTTT CASSHNRGWDQPQHF
- - TRBJ2-3 TRBV7-3 TGTGCCAGCAGCTTAAACGCGGGCTCTGATGCGCAGTATTTT CASSLNAGSDAQYF
TRBD1 - TRBJ2-7 TRBV20-1 TGCAGTGCCGCCCCCTTTGACAGGGGGGAATACGAGCAGTACTTC CSAAPFDRGEYEQYF
- few TRBJ1-1 TRBV20-1 TGCAGTGCTAGACCCGGGGGAGGGACTGAAGCTTTCTTT CSARPGGGTEAFF
TRBD2 - TRBJ2-1 TRBV5-1 TGCGCCAGCAGGGTCGGGACTAGCTCCTACAATGAGCAGTTCTTC CASRVGTSSYNEQFF
TRBD2 - TRBJ2-1 TRBV11-2 TGTGCCAGCAGCTTAACTCGTCGGGGGGGCGGATACAATGAGCAGTTCTTC CASSLTRRGGGYNEQFF
TRBD2 - TRBJ2-4 TRBV5-1 TGCGCCAGCAGCTTGGCAGAGGATGGTAGCGGGGAAAACATTCAGTACTTC CASSLAEDGSGENIQYF
- few TRBJ2-5 TRBV12-3/TRBV12-4 TGTGCCAGCAGTTTAAGTACGACGGGGGAAGAGACCCAGTACTTC CASSLSTTGEETQYF
TRBD2 - TRBJ2-3 TRBV12-3/TRBV12-4 TGTGCCAGCAGTTACCTAGCGGGGGGCCAAGCTCCGCAGTATTTT CASSYLAGGQAPQYF
TRBD2 - TRBJ2-1 TRBV15 TGTGCCACCAGCGAGGTTGGGGGAGGGAGGGATGAGCAGTTCTTC CATSEVGGGRDEQFF
- once TRBJ2-4 TRBV11-2 TGTGCCAGCAGTTCACTTCTGGGGACAAGGGCCAAAAACATTCAGTACTTC CASSSLLGTRAKNIQYF